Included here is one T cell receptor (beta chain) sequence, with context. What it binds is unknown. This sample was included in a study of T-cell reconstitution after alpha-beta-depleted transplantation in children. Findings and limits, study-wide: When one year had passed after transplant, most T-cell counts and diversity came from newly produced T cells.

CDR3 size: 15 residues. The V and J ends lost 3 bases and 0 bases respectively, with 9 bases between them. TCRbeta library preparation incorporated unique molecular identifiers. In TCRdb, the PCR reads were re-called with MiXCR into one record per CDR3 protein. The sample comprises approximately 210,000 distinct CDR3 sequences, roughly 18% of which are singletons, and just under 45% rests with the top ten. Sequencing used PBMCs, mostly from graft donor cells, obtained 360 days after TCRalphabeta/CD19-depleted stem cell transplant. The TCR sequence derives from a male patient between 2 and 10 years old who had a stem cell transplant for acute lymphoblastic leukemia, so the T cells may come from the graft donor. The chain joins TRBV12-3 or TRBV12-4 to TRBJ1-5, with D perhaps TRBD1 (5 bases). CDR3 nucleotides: TGTGCCAGCAGTTTGAGGAGGGGTAGCAATCAGCCCCAGCATTTT. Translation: CASSLRRGSNQPQHF.